The rows below give T cell receptor beta chains drawn from one sample of a study of chemoradiotherapy in HPV16-positive cancers. Repertoires were generated with immunoSEQ multiplex PCR, while TCRdb's copy carries only in-frame clones and drops some. The table includes tens of thousands of clones, roughly 77% detected once. The input for sequencing was blood, taken from a patient who underwent chemoradiotherapy. These receptors originate from a human donor with HPV-associated anogenital cancer. Both conserved end residues are trimmed from each CDR3.

CDR3	V
ASSLSTGNTIY	TRBV5-1
ASSQSSRGARTDTQY	TRBV16
ASRTGDGQPQH	TRBV27
ASNPGVPSEAF	TRBV7-9
ASSATASNYEQY	TRBV7-9
SATWGNEQF	TRBV20-1
ASSPTGKNYGYT	TRBV4-2
ASSPGPTGNEQF	TRBV11-2
ASSVATTGGPYEQF	TRBV9
ASSLSRGKSYEQY	TRBV5-5
SVGGIPGTANYGYT	TRBV29-1
ASSLDGQGRAQH	TRBV7-2
ASSVAVGTTGELF	TRBV9
ASRNLGTVNQPQH	TRBV28
ASSEPGISNQPQH	TRBV6-1
ASSHGQGQETQY	TRBV5-1
ASSQHSYEQY	TRBV6-1